Included here is one T cell receptor beta chain sequence, with context. What it binds is not known. This sample was taken from a study of OX40 agonist ivuxolimab in advanced cancers. General study results and limits: At doses 0.1 to 3.0 mg/kg, CD4+ and CD8+ clones expanded.

V lost 8 bases and J lost 5; bases outside the gene matches: 14. The CDR3 contains 15 residues. The germline V gene has CDR1 MNHNS and CDR2 SASEGT. Sequenced by immunoSEQ multiplex PCR; TCRdb stores in-frame clones only, minus some. The data hold around 120,000 clones, with 80% to 90% observed a single time. The chain links TRBV6-1 to TRBJ1-1; 7 bases line up with TRBD1. This clonotype was obtained from an adult with an advanced solid tumor such as melanoma, head and neck, liver or kidney cancer. The input for sequencing was CD4+ or CD8+ T cells sorted from blood, taken in a trial of the OX40 agonist ivuxolimab. The CDR3 sequence is CASRLTGNGRTEAFF. The DNA for the CDR3 is TGTGCCAGCCGATTGACAGGGAATGGGCGGACTGAAGCTTTCTTT.